What follows are 7 T cell receptor beta chains derived from one specimen sequenced in a study of T cells after yellow fever vaccination (dated by TCRdb to between 2018 and 2020). Library creation used 5' RACE. The instrument given in TCRdb is Illumina NovaSeq 6000. TCRdb itself trimmed the public reads at Q25 with fastp, ran MiXCR and retained productive beta chains. Records with the same CDR3 protein are collapsed into one entry carrying the most frequent genes and DNA. This sample gives some 220,000 distinct CDR3 sequences in total; 3% to 3.5% of them show up just once. The ten largest clones take up 3.2% of the sample. According to the study, the label for this sample's treatment or condition signals: live attenuated yellow fever vaccine strain. Sequencing was performed on CD4+ T cells sorted from PBMCs, taken 10 days after the yellow fever booster vaccination. All receptors come from a man aged 18 to 29 who received the YFV17D yellow fever vaccine.

The DNA for the CDR3 is TGTGCCAGCAGCTTAGCCGCAGGGGGCGGCTACAATGAGCAGTTCTTC. Its translation: CASSLAAGGGYNEQFF. The chain employs TRBV11-3 and TRBJ2-1; 8 nucleotides match TRBD1. CDR1 is SGHNT and CDR2 is YENEEA in the germline V gene. The CDR3 is made up of 16 amino acids. V dropped 1 base and J dropped 3; count of bases not matched to a gene: 5.

This clonotype was observed many times. This chain uses TRBV12-3 or TRBV12-4 with TRBJ2-5, with no clear D. The CDR3 runs 15 residues. Trimming pared 6 bases from V and 0 bases from J, leaving 14 bases between. In DNA form, the CDR3 reads TGTGCCAGCAGACCACCACGGGCGTACCAAGAGACCCAGTACTTC. It specifies CASRPPRAYQETQYF.

This clonotype has ten or more counts. The J gene is TRBJ2-3, the V gene TRBV15, with 10 bases fitting TRBD1. V trimming: 6 bases; J trimming: 6 bases; junction bases outside the gene matches: 6. This CDR3 has 14 residues. The germline V gene encodes CDR1 LNHNV and CDR2 YYDKDF (reference sequence). CDR3 residues: CATSGRQGADTQYF. DNA of the CDR3: TGTGCCACCAGTGGAAGACAGGGGGCGGATACGCAGTATTTT.

This chain connects TRBV15 to TRBJ1-2; weak D call: TRBD1 (5 bases). The V end lost 5 bases, the J end lost 1 base, and 17 bases lay between the germline ends. This CDR3 has 16 amino acids. CDR1 LNHNV and CDR2 YYDKDF come from the germline V gene (reference sequence). This CDR3 reads CATSLIPGTRNYGYTF. DNA for the CDR3: TGTGCCACCAGCTTAATTCCCGGGACGCGTAACTATGGCTACACCTTC.

This clonotype has ten or more counts. The chain combines TRBV7-2 with TRBJ1-2; possible D gene TRBD1, 6 bases. V lost 5 bases, J lost 6 bases, and 19 bases lay in between. This CDR3 has 15 residues. CDR1 is SGHTA and CDR2 is FQGNSA in the germline V gene. CDR3 sequence: CASSPGGGAGNGYTF. The CDR3 DNA reads TGTGCCAGCAGCCCCGGGGGCGGAGCGGGGAATGGCTACACCTTC.

This clonotype was recorded at least ten times. This chain uses TRBV7-2 with TRBJ1-5; tentative D call: TRBD1 (6 bases). CDR1 and CDR2 from the germline V gene are SGHTA and FQGNSA. V lost 4 bases to trimming and J lost 2 bases, with 6 bases between them. The CDR3 is 13 amino acids. This CDR3 reads CASSYRGNQPQHF. The CDR3, as DNA: TGTGCCAGCAGCTACAGGGGCAATCAGCCCCAGCATTTT.

In this sample, this clonotype turned up a few times. J is TRBJ2-5 and V is TRBV28; D not certain. V gave up 5 bases and J gave up 3 bases, with 13 bases separating them. CDR1 is MDHEN and CDR2 is SYDVKM in the germline V gene. This CDR3 region has 14 residues. The CDR3 region is CASSPIQVKETQYF. The CDR3 DNA reads TGTGCCAGCAGTCCAATACAAGTGAAAGAGACCCAGTACTTC.